This passage covers 21 T cell receptor beta chains from one sample sequenced in a study of T-cell memory formation after mild COVID-19. MiXCR, applied by TCRdb to the 5' RACE reads, yields one record per CDR3 protein. The table shows 550,000 to 600,000 distinct CDR3 sequences, with about 22% occurring only once. Specimen: PBMCs or a T cell subset sorted from them (not recorded which). The source of these receptors is an adult woman who had mild COVID-19 (a few samples of this study predate the infection). Cell type and time point are not known.

V and J are TRBV19 and TRBJ2-3; D perhaps matches TRBD1 (5 bases). The CDR3 contains 14 residues. Germline-derived CDR1 and CDR2 are LNHDA and SQIVND (reference sequence). The V end lost 4 bases, the J end lost 1 base, and 9 bases lay between the germline ends. The CDR3 DNA follows: TGTGCCAGTAGTACCGACAGTGGCACAGATACGCAGTATTTT. Its protein product is CASSTDSGTDTQYF.

This clonotype came up a few times. The chain is built from TRBV15 and TRBJ2-7, with 9 nucleotides matching TRBD1. Trimming at V came to 4 bases and at J to 3 bases, leaving 7 bases not matched to a gene. CDR3 length: 15 amino acids. Germline V CDR1 and CDR2: LNHNV, YYDKDF (reference sequence). The CDR3 sequence: CATSNPGTGNYEQYF. The CDR3 bases are TGTGCCACCAGCAATCCCGGGACAGGGAACTACGAGCAGTACTTC.

The chain joins TRBV29-1 to TRBJ1-4; unclear D gene. Trimming left V 5 bases short and J 5 bases short, with 12 bases between. CDR3 length: 13 residues. The V gene's germline CDR1 is SQVTM and CDR2 ANQGSEA. Here the CDR3 reads CSVSPSLNEKLFF. The CDR3 region has the DNA TGCAGCGTTTCCCCCTCATTAAATGAAAAACTGTTTTTT.

The count of this clonotype is one. This chain uses TRBV6-4 with TRBJ2-1; 8 nucleotides agree with TRBD1. Trimming cost V 2 bases and J 16 bases; bases outside gene matches: 19. The CDR3 is made up of 16 amino acids. Germline values: CDR1 MRHNA, CDR2 SNTAGT. DNA for the CDR3: TGTGCCAGCAGTGACCTATCCTCGACAGGGGCCGGAGTTCGATTCTTC. Translated, it gives CASSDLSSTGAGVRFF.

This clonotype was recorded a few times. The CDR3 coding sequence is TGTGCCAGCAGTGAAGGGTTCAGGGATACAAGTCCACCCCTCCACTTT. Its translation: CASSEGFRDTSPPLHF. V gene TRBV6-1 combines with J gene TRBJ1-6; D may be TRBD1 (5 bases). There are 16 residues in the CDR3. In germline, CDR1 is MNHNS, CDR2 SASEGT. Trimming stripped 1 base from V and 11 bases from J, with 18 bases between.

The gene calls are TRBV27 and TRBJ2-7; D is unresolved. CDR3 length: 14 residues. Germline V gene lookup returns CDR1 MNHEY and CDR2 SMNVEV (reference sequence). The germline V and J ends were trimmed by 5 bases and 4 bases, with 15 bases remaining between them. The CDR3 nucleotides read TGTGCCAGCAGTCGTTCGTACACTAAATACGAGCAGTACTTC. The encoded protein is CASSRSYTKYEQYF.

This chain uses TRBV19 with TRBJ2-7, with 7 bases fitting TRBD1. Germline V gene lookup returns CDR1 LNHDA and CDR2 SQIVND (reference sequence). The CDR3 totals 16 residues. V dropped 1 base and J dropped 2; count of bases not matched to a gene: 8. The CDR3 is CASSIGPRQGAYEQYF. The CDR3 region has the DNA TGTGCCAGTAGTATAGGTCCCAGGCAGGGGGCCTACGAGCAGTACTTC.

The chain joins TRBV9 to TRBJ2-3; 10 nucleotides agree with TRBD2. This CDR3 has 18 residues. V was pared by 0 bases and J by 1 base, with 8 bases of the junction left unmatched. Germline CDR1 SGDLS, CDR2 YYNGEE. CDR3 sequence: CASSVGSSGGGGTDTQYF. The CDR3 DNA reads as TGTGCCAGCAGCGTAGGGTCCAGCGGGGGGGGAGGCACAGATACGCAGTATTTT.

V is TRBV27 and J is TRBJ2-7; TRBD2 is a possible D gene (5 bases). Trimming took 2 bases from V and 5 from J, leaving 16 bases between them. CDR1 is MNHEY, CDR2 SMNVEV, per germline (reference sequence). The CDR3 contains 15 residues. The DNA for the CDR3 is TGTGCCAGCAGTTTAGATGAGGGTGCTCGAGACGAGCAGTACTTC. This codes for CASSLDEGARDEQYF.

The chain combines TRBV6-5 with TRBJ1-2; D might be TRBD1 (5 bases). V lost 6 bases to trimming and J lost 2 bases, with 13 bases between them. Germline V gives CDR1 MNHEY, CDR2 SVGAGI. The CDR3 spans 14 residues. CDR3 sequence reads: CASSPGIENYGYTF. CDR3 DNA sequence: TGTGCCAGCAGCCCAGGGATAGAGAACTATGGCTACACCTTC.

There are a few counts of this clonotype. The V and J genes are TRBV7-8 and TRBJ1-5; possible D gene TRBD1, 6 bases. The germline V gene has CDR1 SGHVS and CDR2 FQNEAQ. The CDR3 runs to 18 residues. The V end was cut by 1 base, the J end by 0 bases, with 16 bases between. CDR3 sequence reads: CASSLGRAGAVSNQPQHF. Written as DNA, the CDR3 is TGTGCCAGCAGCTTAGGACGGGCGGGGGCGGTTAGCAATCAGCCCCAGCATTTT.

The chain employs TRBV12-3 or TRBV12-4 and TRBJ1-2, with 10 nucleotides matching TRBD1. V trimming: 5 bases; J trimming: 4 bases; junction bases outside the gene matches: 7. The CDR3 spans 15 residues. In DNA form, the CDR3 reads TGTGCCAGCAGTCCGGGACAGGGGAGAGGCTATGGCTACACCTTC. Residues: CASSPGQGRGYGYTF.

This sequence joins TRBV9 and TRBJ2-1; TRBD1 agrees at 10 bases. J was trimmed by 4 bases and V by 2 bases; bases with no gene match: 3. The germline gives CDR1 SGDLS, CDR2 YYNGEE. This CDR3 comprises 15 residues. CDR3 sequence: CASSVDRGQYNEQFF. DNA for the CDR3: TGTGCCAGCAGCGTCGACAGGGGGCAATACAATGAGCAGTTCTTC.

This clonotype turned up a few times. The genes are TRBV20-1 and TRBJ2-6; D is ambiguous. The CDR3 totals 14 residues. Germline assignment: CDR1 DFQATT and CDR2 SNEGSKA (reference sequence). Trimming shortened V by 3 bases and J by 0 bases, and 6 bases separated the two germline ends. Here the CDR3 reads CSASLNSGANVLTF. The CDR3 region has the DNA TGCAGTGCTAGTCTTAACTCTGGGGCCAACGTCCTGACTTTC.

This clonotype was seen more than once but under ten times. The chain employs TRBV24-1 and TRBJ2-1; D unclear. The V end lost 6 bases, the J end lost 5 bases, and 7 bases lay between the germline ends. CDR1 and CDR2 (germline): KGHDR, SFDVKD. The CDR3 consists of 12 residues. The CDR3 here is CATSLPDNEQFF. DNA for the CDR3: TGTGCCACCAGTCTGCCGGACAATGAGCAGTTCTTC.

J is TRBJ2-7 and V is TRBV2; D could derive from TRBD1 or TRBD2 (5 bases each). Per the germline V gene, CDR1 is SNHLY and CDR2 is FYNNEI. V lost 6 bases, J lost 6 bases, and 15 bases lay in between. The CDR3 has 13 residues. CDR3: CASRGEAGSEQYF. The CDR3 DNA reads as TGTGCCAGCAGGGGAGAGGCAGGGAGCGAGCAGTACTTC.

The sample holds a few counts of this clonotype. The V and J genes are TRBV5-4 and TRBJ1-2; 8 bases map to TRBD1. This CDR3 has 16 amino acids. Looked up from germline, CDR1 is SGHNT and CDR2 is YYREEE (reference sequence). The V segment lost 4 bases and the J segment 3 bases; nucleotides outside the gene matches: 11. CDR3 in amino acids: CASSLDSTGAYYGYTF. CDR3 nucleotide sequence: TGTGCCAGCAGCCTCGATTCGACAGGGGCATACTATGGCTACACCTTC.

This clonotype was counted a few times. The V gene is TRBV3-1, the J gene TRBJ1-2; D remains ambiguous. V lost 4 bases to trimming and J lost 6 bases, with 12 bases between them. There are 13 residues in the CDR3. Germline assignment: CDR1 LGHDT and CDR2 YNNKEL (reference sequence). CDR3 bases: TGTGCCAGCAGCCCCGGGGAGGTTGATGGCTACACCTTC. Translating it yields CASSPGEVDGYTF.

V gene TRBV7-3 combines with J gene TRBJ2-5, with TRBD1 identical over 10 bases. The length of the CDR3 is 16 residues. CDR1 SGHTA and CDR2 FQGTGA come from the germline V gene. After removal of 5 bases from V and 5 bases from J, the junction contained 11 bases not matched to a gene. This CDR3 reads CASSPTGQGVSETQYF. The CDR3 DNA follows: TGTGCCAGCAGCCCCACCGGACAGGGGGTTTCGGAGACCCAGTACTTC.

This clonotype was counted only a few times. The chain joins TRBV4-1 to TRBJ2-3; D is ambiguous. Germline lookup yields CDR1 MGHRA and CDR2 YSYEKL. The ends were cut back, 0 bases at V and 2 bases at J, with 9 bases in the middle. This CDR3 is built from 15 residues. CDR3 residues: CASSQDNTYTDTQYF. The CDR3 DNA sequence: TGCGCCAGCAGCCAAGACAATACCTACACAGATACGCAGTATTTT.

This clonotype was detected a few times. The chain links TRBV24-1 to TRBJ2-3; 9 bases match TRBD1. This CDR3 comprises 16 residues. The germline gives CDR1 KGHDR, CDR2 SFDVKD. The J segment lost 4 bases and the V segment lost 0 bases, leaving 4 bases of the junction unmatched. The CDR3 loop reads CATSDLQGQGSDTQYF. CDR3 DNA: TGTGCCACCAGTGATTTGCAAGGACAGGGGTCAGATACGCAGTATTTT.